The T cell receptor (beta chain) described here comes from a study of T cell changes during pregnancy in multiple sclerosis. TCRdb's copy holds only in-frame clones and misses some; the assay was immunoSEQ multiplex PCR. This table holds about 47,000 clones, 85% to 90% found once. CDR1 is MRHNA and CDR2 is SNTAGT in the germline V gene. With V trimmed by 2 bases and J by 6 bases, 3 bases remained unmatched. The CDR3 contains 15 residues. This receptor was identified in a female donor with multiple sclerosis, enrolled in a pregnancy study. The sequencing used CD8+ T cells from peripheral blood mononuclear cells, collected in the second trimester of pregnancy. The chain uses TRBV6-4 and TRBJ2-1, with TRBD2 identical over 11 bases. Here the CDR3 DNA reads TGTGCCAGCAGTGACAAACTAGCGGGGGCCAATGAGCAGTTCTTC. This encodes CASSDKLAGANEQFF.